By its share, the clone carrying this T cell receptor beta chain is medium-sized (0.01 to 0.1%). Other nucleotide sequences from this sample produce the same CDR3. The CDR3 loop spans 13 amino acids. Germline V gene data show CDR1 as SNHLY and CDR2 as FYNNEI. V dropped 1 base and J dropped 10; count of bases not matched to a gene: 0. All patients were treatment-naive before thyroid surgery. This sample is part of a study of metastatic and nonmetastatic thyroid tumors. TCRdb re-called clones via MiXCR from the PCR reads. The profile shows 25,000 to 30,000 clones, about 16% of them singletons. The sequencing sample was made of blood. The V call is TRBV2, the J call TRBJ1-6; 8 nucleotides line up with TRBD1. This receptor was obtained from a female donor with papillary thyroid cancer or a benign thyroid nodule (not recorded which). Some clones in this sample may be carry-over from other donors' samples. The CDR3 loop is CASSEDRGSPLHF. CDR3 coding DNA: TGTGCCAGCAGTGAAGACAGGGGGTCACCCCTCCACTTT.